A single sample is the source of the 15 T cell receptor beta chains below, sequenced in a study of Graves' ophthalmopathy and Graves' hyperthyroidism. RNA transcripts were the source from which TCR beta CDR3 regions were amplified. First-round RT-PCR relied on HTBI primers, and a second-round multiplex PCR came next. TCRdb reanalysed the multiplex PCR reads using MiXCR and keeps one entry per CDR3 protein. The profile shows around 1,200,000 distinct CDR3 sequences, less than 45% of them singletons. Sequences were obtained from peripheral blood or thyroid tissue (not recorded which). Every receptor here comes from an adult man with Graves' hyperthyroidism.

This clonotype was counted at least ten times. The genes are TRBV20-1 and TRBJ1-1, with TRBD1 identical over 7 bases. The V gene's germline CDR1 is DFQATT and CDR2 SNEGSKA (reference sequence). V was clipped by 0 bases and J by 4 bases; unmatched bases: 8. The CDR3 loop spans 15 amino acids. The CDR3, as DNA: TGCAGTGCTAGAGACGTAAACAGGGGAGGCACTGAAGCTTTCTTT. It codes for CSARDVNRGGTEAFF.

The V call is TRBV20-1, the J call TRBJ1-5, with D possibly being TRBD1 (5 bases). CDR1 is DFQATT, CDR2 SNEGSKA, per germline (reference sequence). The CDR3 totals 12 residues. V lost 2 bases and J lost 13, with 15 bases in between. The CDR3 spells CSARSGPTLQHF. As DNA, the CDR3 is TGCAGTGCTAGATCGGGGCCCACGCTTCAGCATTTT.

The rearrangement joins TRBV11-3 to TRBJ2-3; D ambiguous. The V gene lost 1 base and the J gene lost 5 bases, with 10 bases spanning the gap. The CDR3 is made up of 14 amino acids. The germline V gene has CDR1 SGHNT and CDR2 YENEEA. DNA of the CDR3: TGTGCCAGCAGCTTAGGCAGAGATTTAGATACGCAGTATTTT. Protein: CASSLGRDLDTQYF.

J is TRBJ2-7 and V is TRBV29-1; 9 positions match TRBD2. CDR1 and CDR2 (germline): SQVTM, ANQGSEA. J was trimmed by 6 bases and V by 0 bases; bases with no gene match: 9. The CDR3 spans 15 residues. CDR3 in DNA: TGCAGCGTTGAAGATGGGGCGGGAGGGGGCGCCGAGCAGTACTTC. It yields the protein CSVEDGAGGGAEQYF.

This sequence joins TRBV6-5 and TRBJ1-4; TRBD1 aligns across 7 bases. The germline V gene has CDR1 MNHEY and CDR2 SVGAGI. V lost 5 bases and J lost 5; bases outside the gene matches: 8. The CDR3 has 15 amino acids. The CDR3 bases are TGTGCCAGCAGTGCACCGGGACAGCCGAATGAAAAACTGTTTTTT. Encoded protein: CASSAPGQPNEKLFF.

This clonotype has at least ten counts. V usage is TRBV2 and J usage is TRBJ1-4; weak D call: TRBD1 (6 bases). This CDR3 spans 14 amino acids. V lost 6 bases and J 8 bases, leaving 16 bases between the germline ends. Looked up from germline, CDR1 is SNHLY and CDR2 is FYNNEI. CDR3 sequence reads: CASSPAGAHEKLFF. The DNA of the CDR3 is TGTGCCAGCAGCCCCGCAGGGGCCCACGAAAAACTGTTTTTT.

At least ten counts were recorded for this clonotype. This chain uses TRBV19 with TRBJ1-5; TRBD1 might be the D (5 bases). The CDR3 spans 15 residues. V was pared by 6 bases and J by 3 bases, with 15 bases between. Germline loops: CDR1 LNHDA, CDR2 SQIVND (reference sequence). The CDR3 sequence: CASSLGRGNNQPQHF. In nucleotides, the CDR3 is TGTGCCAGTAGCCTCGGGAGGGGAAACAATCAGCCCCAGCATTTT.

This clonotype was observed a handful of times. V usage is TRBV20-1 and J usage is TRBJ1-6; no clear D gene. The CDR3 sequence is 14 residues long. The V end lost 5 bases, the J end lost 0 bases, and 8 bases lay between the germline ends. Germline assignment: CDR1 DFQATT and CDR2 SNEGSKA (reference sequence). This CDR3 is CSALESSYNSPLHF. DNA of the CDR3: TGCAGTGCTCTGGAAAGCTCCTATAATTCACCCCTCCACTTT.

This clonotype was counted at least ten times. The CDR3, as DNA: TGCAGTGCTAGAGATCCGGGGAGCACTGAAGCTTTCTTT. Residues: CSARDPGSTEAFF. The chain recombines TRBV20-1 with TRBJ1-1; D gene ambiguous. The CDR3 has 13 residues. From germline, CDR1 is DFQATT and CDR2 SNEGSKA (reference sequence). V dropped 0 bases and J dropped 4 bases, with 9 bases sitting between them.

This chain joins TRBV2 and TRBJ2-5; D possibly corresponds to TRBD2 (5 bases). This CDR3 has 13 residues. The V end was cut by 7 bases, the J end by 9 bases, with 18 bases between. Germline assignment: CDR1 SNHLY and CDR2 FYNNEI. The CDR3 reads CASTKPGIGAQYF. For the CDR3, the DNA is TGTGCCAGCACTAAACCCGGGATTGGGGCCCAGTACTTC.

This clonotype has ten or more counts. The J gene is TRBJ2-7, the V gene TRBV2; no firm D call. Germline assignment: CDR1 SNHLY and CDR2 FYNNEI. V was cut by 6 bases and J by 2 bases, with 14 bases left in between. This CDR3 contains 14 residues. The CDR3 reads CASSVNPGPYEQYF. The CDR3 DNA reads TGTGCCAGCAGCGTTAACCCCGGCCCCTACGAGCAGTACTTC.

The chain is built from TRBV11-1 and TRBJ2-5; D ambiguous. The V end was cut by 7 bases, the J end by 7 bases, with 10 bases between. The CDR3 length is 11 residues. Germline CDR1 SGHAT, CDR2 FQDESV (reference sequence). CDR3 sequence: CASTRIGTQYF. As DNA, the CDR3 is TGTGCCAGCACTCGCATCGGGACCCAGTACTTC.

This chain links TRBV7-9 with TRBJ2-5; tentative D call: TRBD1 (6 bases). V lost 2 bases and J 3 bases, leaving 19 bases between the germline ends. Germline V lookup: CDR1 SEHNR, CDR2 FQNEAQ (reference sequence). The CDR3 consists of 17 residues. The CDR3 here is CASSLPTGPYGEETQYF. CDR3 coding DNA: TGTGCCAGCAGCTTACCCACAGGGCCCTACGGAGAAGAGACCCAGTACTTC.

The CDR3 sequence: CSVRGPTNEKLFF. CDR3 nucleotides: TGCAGTGTCAGGGGGCCAACTAATGAAAAACTGTTTTTT. This sequence joins TRBV20-1 and TRBJ1-4; 8 bases are a match to TRBD1. The CDR3 contains 13 residues. The trim removed 7 bases at V and 0 bases at J, leaving 1 base unmatched. The germline V gene has CDR1 DFQATT and CDR2 SNEGSKA (reference sequence).

This clonotype occurred many times. The V and J genes are TRBV9 and TRBJ1-5; TRBD1 might be the D (5 bases). V gave up 5 bases and J gave up 2 bases, with 11 bases separating them. Germline V gene data show CDR1 as SGDLS and CDR2 as YYNGEE. The length of the CDR3 is 14 residues. The CDR3 nucleotides are TGTGCCAGCAGTCCGGGGGTAGGCAATCAGCCCCAGCATTTT. Translated: CASSPGVGNQPQHF.